This T cell receptor (beta chain) was sequenced for a study of T cell repertoires in cytomegalovirus infection. Study at large: Recently identified HLA-C-restricted CMV epitopes and well-studied HLA-B-restricted CMV epitopes were used by the study. Both a matching HLA type and CMV infection were indicated by public TCR beta signatures.

Findings and caveats of the study: Cumulative public TCR beta family frequency identified carriers of CMV plus the relevant HLA. What dominated the ex vivo response were HLA-C-restricted CMV-specific TCR beta clonotypes.

TCRdb redid the calling of the reads with MiXCR, one entry per CDR3 protein. The table lists around 300,000 distinct CDR3 sequences, 22% of them singletons, with roughly 19% in the top ten. The length of the CDR3 is 14 residues. V shed 3 bases and J shed 8 bases, with 13 bases lying between them. Concerning this clonotype itself: Antigen: not known.

The input for sequencing was cultured PBMCs, taken from culture after CMV antigen stimulation. The chain is built from TRBV12-3 or TRBV12-4 and TRBJ1-4; D may be TRBD1 (6 bases). This TCR was sampled from a human donor in good health (CMV status not recorded). Some clones in this sample may be carry-over from other donors' samples. As DNA, the CDR3 is TGTGCCAGCAGTTTCGGCAGGGGAGCGGAAAAACTGTTTTTT. This codes for CASSFGRGAEKLFF.